The 20 T cell receptor beta chains listed next were all sequenced from one sample in a study of radiotherapy plus CTLA-4 blockade in lung cancer. The data were produced by immunoSEQ multiplex PCR, yet TCRdb's version contains in-frame clones alone and is incomplete. The sample has about 48,000 clones; roughly 80% are singletons. The sample here was peripheral blood, taken from a patient treated with radiotherapy plus ipilimumab. The receptors stem from a human donor with non-small cell lung cancer who had stable disease on radiotherapy plus ipilimumab.

The V gene is TRBV7-3, the J gene TRBJ2-1, with 9 positions matching TRBD2. Germline CDR1 is SGHTA and CDR2 is FQGTGA. This CDR3 has 14 residues. The J segment lost 6 bases and the V segment lost 5 bases, leaving 5 bases of the junction unmatched. For the CDR3, the DNA is TGTGCCAGCAGCCCCGTGGGACTAGCCAATGAGCAGTTCTTC. The encoded protein is CASSPVGLANEQFF.

The V gene is TRBV7-8, the J gene TRBJ2-1; TRBD2 agrees at 8 bases. V dropped 3 bases and J dropped 10; count of bases not matched to a gene: 2. The CDR3 covers 12 residues. The germline gives CDR1 SGHVS, CDR2 FQNEAQ. CDR3 sequence: CASSFGGREQFF. The CDR3 DNA reads TGTGCCAGCAGCTTCGGCGGGAGGGAGCAGTTCTTC.

This chain connects TRBV20-1 to TRBJ1-4, with no clear D. Trimming took off 3 bases at V and 4 bases at J, with 3 bases between the two ends. Germline assignment: CDR1 DFQATT and CDR2 SNEGSKA (reference sequence). The length of the CDR3 is 11 residues. In nucleotides, the CDR3 is TGCAGTGCTAGTATTAATGAAAAACTGTTTTTT. Translating gives CSASINEKLFF.

This chain connects TRBV7-6 to TRBJ1-2; TRBD1 is a possible D gene (6 bases). There are 16 residues in the CDR3. Germline V gene lookup returns CDR1 SGHVS and CDR2 FNYEAQ. V lost 1 base to trimming and J lost 0 bases, with 12 bases between them. This chain's CDR3 is CASSLGTAIANYGYTF. CDR3 sequence (DNA): TGTGCCAGCAGCTTAGGGACAGCAATAGCTAACTATGGCTACACCTTC.

This chain connects TRBV7-8 to TRBJ2-1; D might be TRBD2 (6 bases). The germline CDR1 and CDR2 sequences are SGHVS and FQNEAQ. This CDR3 has 14 residues. Trimming removed 1 base from V and 4 bases from J, with 8 bases in between. Written as DNA, the CDR3 is TGTGCCAGCAGCTTAGTCCGGGGGTACAATGAGCAGTTCTTC. The encoded protein is CASSLVRGYNEQFF. Looking up the rest from reference TRBV7-8 and TRBJ2-1 gives the full variable domain: GAGVSQSPRYKVAKRGQDVALRCDPISGHVSLFWYQQALGQGPEFLTYFQNEAQLDKSGLPSDRFFAERPEGSVSTLKIQRTQQEDSAVYLCASSLVRGYNEQFFGPGTRLTVL.

This chain joins TRBV29-1 and TRBJ2-3, with 14 nucleotides matching TRBD2. V shed 6 bases and J 0 bases; nucleotides not matched to a gene: 2. The CDR3 sequence is 15 residues long. Germline values: CDR1 SQVTM, CDR2 ANQGSEA. Here the CDR3 reads CSVRTSGGSTDTQYF. The CDR3 DNA sequence: TGCAGCGTAAGGACTAGCGGGGGGAGCACAGATACGCAGTATTTT.

This clone turned up a few times. The chain uses TRBV11-2 and TRBJ2-5; D gene uncertain. The CDR3 length is 14 residues. Per the germline V gene, CDR1 is SGHAT and CDR2 is FQNNGV. V lost 0 bases, J lost 1 base, and 6 bases lay in between. The CDR3 here is CASSLEVAQETQYF. CDR3 nucleotides: TGTGCCAGCAGCTTAGAAGTGGCCCAAGAGACCCAGTACTTC.

CDR3 residues: CASIGLGRGDTEAFF. The CDR3 DNA is TGTGCCAGCATCGGGTTAGGGAGGGGGGACACTGAAGCTTTCTTT. The chain carries TRBV28 and TRBJ1-1, with D perhaps matching TRBD1 (6 bases). The V end was cut by 7 bases, the J end by 3 bases, with 18 bases between. The CDR3 totals 15 residues. CDR1 is MDHEN, CDR2 SYDVKM, per germline.

The CDR3 region has the DNA TGTGCCAGCAGCTCCGGGACTAGCGCTCACCGAGGGGAGCTGTTTTTT. It is translated as CASSSGTSAHRGELFF. This rearrangement joins TRBV7-2 to TRBJ2-2; TRBD2 agrees at 10 bases. Germline V gene lookup returns CDR1 SGHTA and CDR2 FQGNSA. Trimming at V came to 4 bases and at J to 8 bases, leaving 10 bases not matched to a gene. CDR3 length equals 16 residues.

This clone occurred a few times. The rearrangement links TRBV5-1 to TRBJ1-6, with 8 bases aligning to TRBD1. The CDR3 has 15 residues. The germline CDR1 and CDR2 sequences are SGHRS and YFSETQ. The V and J ends lost 0 bases and 7 bases, in that order; junction bases with no gene match: 3. CDR3 DNA sequence: TGCGCCAGCAGCTTGGGACAGGGGTCAAATTCACCCCTCCACTTT. Protein: CASSLGQGSNSPLHF.

The rearrangement links TRBV2 to TRBJ1-2; D remains unclear. CDR1 and CDR2 from the germline V gene are SNHLY and FYNNEI. Trimming shortened V by 5 bases and J by 4 bases, and 14 bases separated the two germline ends. The CDR3 runs to 14 residues. CDR3 DNA sequence: TGTGCCAGCAGTTCCCTAACTAGAATCTATGGCTACACCTTC. Its translation: CASSSLTRIYGYTF.

Only a few counts were recorded for this clone. This CDR3 is CASSPSGGTKGQPQHF. The DNA for the CDR3 is TGCGCCAGCAGCCCGTCGGGGGGAACTAAGGGTCAGCCCCAGCATTTT. The chain couples TRBV4-3 to TRBJ1-5; tentative D call: TRBD1 (5 bases). V was shortened by 4 bases and J by 6 bases, with 19 bases between the two germline ends. CDR1 LGHNA and CDR2 YSLEER come from the germline V gene. The CDR3 is made up of 16 amino acids.

This sequence joins TRBV14 and TRBJ2-5; 8 bases align to TRBD1. The CDR3 has 14 residues. Germline V gene data show CDR1 as SGHDN and CDR2 as FVKESK. The ends lost 2 bases at V and 5 bases at J; junction bases unmatched: 4. Here the CDR3 DNA reads TGTGCCAGCAGCCAACAGACAGGGGTGGAGACCCAGTACTTC. It yields the protein CASSQQTGVETQYF.

This clone was detected once. J is TRBJ1-4 and V is TRBV5-1; 9 nucleotides agree with TRBD1. The CDR3 totals 14 residues. Germline CDR1 and CDR2: SGHRS and YFSETQ. V lost 5 bases to trimming and J lost 6 bases; unmatched junction nucleotides: 5. The CDR3: CASSLRTGDEKLFF. CDR3 coding DNA: TGCGCCAGCAGTCTTAGGACAGGGGATGAAAAACTGTTTTTT.

This chain joins TRBV6-5 and TRBJ2-7, with a weak D call TRBD1 (6 bases). Germline CDR1 is MNHEY and CDR2 is SVGAGI. Trimming cost V 0 bases and J 0 bases, with 9 bases left between them. The CDR3 is 15 amino acids. CDR3 DNA sequence: TGTGCCAGCAGTTACTCCAGGGGTGGCTCCTACGAGCAGTACTTC. It translates to CASSYSRGGSYEQYF.

The V call is TRBV28, the J call TRBJ2-7; 14 bases match TRBD2. The J segment lost 6 bases and the V segment lost 4 bases, leaving 8 bases of the junction unmatched. The germline CDR1 and CDR2 sequences are MDHEN and SYDVKM. The CDR3 is 16 residues long. CDR3 sequence: CASSSPGLAGGGEQYF. The CDR3 coding sequence is TGTGCCAGCAGTTCGCCTGGACTAGCGGGAGGAGGCGAGCAGTACTTC.

V is TRBV23-1 and J is TRBJ2-7, with 8 nucleotides matching TRBD2. TRBV23-1 is placed among ORFs of uncertain function. With V trimmed by 11 bases and J by 3 bases, 12 bases remained unmatched. The length of the CDR3 is 14 residues. This CDR3 reads CAHPGRARVYEQYF. The DNA of the CDR3 is TGCGCCCACCCCGGGAGGGCTCGCGTCTACGAGCAGTACTTC.

The chain joins TRBV7-2 to TRBJ2-1; D is possibly TRBD2 (5 bases). CDR3 length equals 13 residues. The V end lost 5 bases, the J end lost 6 bases, and 11 bases lay between the germline ends. Germline values: CDR1 SGHTA, CDR2 FQGNSA. CDR3 sequence: CASSMTNLNEQFF. The CDR3 region has the DNA TGTGCCAGCAGCATGACTAATCTCAATGAGCAGTTCTTC.

The genes are TRBV6-5 and TRBJ2-2; 8 positions match TRBD1. Looked up from germline, CDR1 is MNHEY and CDR2 is SVGAGI. This CDR3 contains 15 residues. The V segment lost 9 bases and the J segment 6 bases; nucleotides outside the gene matches: 12. The CDR3: CASHGQGGRAGELFF. For the CDR3, the DNA is TGTGCCAGTCACGGACAGGGCGGACGAGCCGGGGAGCTGTTTTTT.

The chain joins TRBV7-3 to TRBJ2-1; 8 nucleotides line up with TRBD2. CDR1 is SGHTA and CDR2 is FQGTGA in the germline V gene. The CDR3 length is 15 residues. J was trimmed by 8 bases and V by 2 bases; bases with no gene match: 8. CDR3 region: CASSLESGSTYEQFF. In nucleotides, the CDR3 is TGTGCCAGCAGCTTAGAGAGCGGGAGTACCTATGAGCAGTTCTTC.